The source of this TCR beta chain is a study of CD8 T cells in ankylosing spondylitis. Study-level results: Disease-linked clones bore a CD8+ phenotype, appearing relatively rarely in peripheral blood. Disease-linked clones reportedly showed significant enrichment in matched ankylosing spondylitis synovial fluid. A motif in TCR beta, a set of under ten highly homologous variants, appeared characteristic of ankylosing spondylitis blood.

Quantitative 5'-RACE with molecular barcodes was used to make the TCR beta libraries. TCRdb ran MiXCR on the 5' RACE reads and lists one entry per CDR3 protein. The sample consists of just under 550,000 distinct CDR3 sequences, roughly an eighth of them appearing once. This clonotype was counted at least ten times. Its antigen is as yet unknown. The CDR3 length is 11 residues. Looked up from germline, CDR1 is SGHTA and CDR2 is FQGNSA. Trimming left V 7 bases short and J 2 bases short, with 5 bases between. The sequence derives from a male donor with ankylosing spondylitis. The gene calls are TRBV7-2 and TRBJ2-5; D not resolved. The sequenced sample consisted of blood, either unsorted or a sorted T cell fraction (not recorded which). The CDR3 region has the DNA TGTGCCAGCACCCTTCAAGAGACCCAGTACTTC. Protein product: CASTLQETQYF. The full variable domain, its missing parts supplied by reference TRBV7-2 and TRBJ2-5, is GAGVSQSPSNKVTEKGKDVELRCDPISGHTALYWYRQSLGQGLEFLIYFQGNSAPDKSGLPSDRFSAERTGGSVSTLTIQRTQQEDSAVYLCASTLQETQYFGPGTRLLVL.